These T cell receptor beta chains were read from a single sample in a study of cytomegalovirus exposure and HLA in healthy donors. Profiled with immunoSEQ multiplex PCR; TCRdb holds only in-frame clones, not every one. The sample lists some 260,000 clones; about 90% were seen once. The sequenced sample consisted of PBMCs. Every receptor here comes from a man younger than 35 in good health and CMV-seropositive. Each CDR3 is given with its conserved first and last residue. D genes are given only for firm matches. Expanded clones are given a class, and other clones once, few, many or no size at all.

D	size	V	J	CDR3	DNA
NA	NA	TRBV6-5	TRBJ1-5	CASSYNFRSPQHF	TGTGCCAGCAGTTACAATTTTAGATCCCCCCAGCATTTT
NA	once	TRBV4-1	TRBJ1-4	CASSQGPSEKLFF	TGCGCCAGCAGCCAAGGACCAAGCGAAAAACTGTTTTTT
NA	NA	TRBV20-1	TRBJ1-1	CSASPQTEAFF	TGCAGTGCTAGTCCCCAGACTGAAGCTTTCTTT
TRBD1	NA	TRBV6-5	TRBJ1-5	CASSEGQVLNQPQHF	TGTGCCAGCAGCGAGGGACAGGTGTTAAATCAGCCCCAGCATTTT
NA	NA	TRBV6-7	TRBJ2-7	CASSYSIEGVPREQYF	TGTGCCAGCAGTTACTCGATCGAGGGAGTTCCGCGGGAGCAGTACTTC
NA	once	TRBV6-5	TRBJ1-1	CASSHRLEAFF	TGTGCCAGCAGTCACCGTCTTGAAGCTTTCTTT
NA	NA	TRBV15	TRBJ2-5	CATSSPRQRPRETQYF	TGTGCCACCAGCAGCCCCCGTCAAAGGCCCCGAGAGACCCAGTACTTC
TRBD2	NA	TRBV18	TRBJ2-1	CASSSRAGGAGEQFF	TGTGCCAGCTCATCTCGAGCGGGAGGGGCGGGTGAGCAGTTCTTC
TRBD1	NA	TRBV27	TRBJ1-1	CASSSPPGQGWKNTEAFF	TGTGCCAGCAGTTCGCCTCCGGGACAGGGGTGGAAGAACACTGAAGCTTTCTTT
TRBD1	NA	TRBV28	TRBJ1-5	CASSYWDRSNQPQHF	TGTGCCAGCAGTTACTGGGACAGGAGCAATCAGCCCCAGCATTTT
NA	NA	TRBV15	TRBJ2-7	CATSREGGYEQYF	TGTGCCACCAGCAGAGAAGGGGGCTACGAGCAGTACTTC
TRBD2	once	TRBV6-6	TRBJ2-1	CASSYSSGGQFF	TGTGCCAGCAGTTACTCATCGGGGGGGCAGTTCTTC
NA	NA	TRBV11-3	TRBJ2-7	CASSLGSASEQYF	TGTGCCAGCAGCTTAGGTTCGGCCTCCGAGCAGTACTTC
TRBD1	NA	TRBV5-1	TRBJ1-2	CASSRGQGATYGYTF	TGCGCCAGCAGCCGCGGACAGGGGGCGACCTATGGCTACACCTTC
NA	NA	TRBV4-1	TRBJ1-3	CASSQDRQGSGNTIYF	TGCGCCAGCAGCCAAGATCGGCAGGGGAGCGGAAACACCATATATTTT
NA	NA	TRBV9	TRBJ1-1	CASSVSTWGNTEAFF	TGTGCCAGCAGCGTGAGTACTTGGGGGAACACTGAAGCTTTCTTT
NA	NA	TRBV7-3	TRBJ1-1	CASTQRGREAFF	TGTGCCAGCACCCAACGCGGGCGTGAAGCTTTCTTT
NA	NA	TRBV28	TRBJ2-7	CASSSPLGRGPPYEQYF	TGTGCCAGCAGTTCTCCCCTTGGGCGGGGACCCCCCTACGAGCAGTACTTC
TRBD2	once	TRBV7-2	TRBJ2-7	CASSFRPSGASSYEQYF	TGTGCCAGCTCTTTTAGGCCTAGCGGGGCGAGCTCCTACGAGCAGTACTTC
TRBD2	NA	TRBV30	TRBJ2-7	CAWKTSGSYEQYF	TGTGCCTGGAAGACTAGCGGCTCCTACGAGCAGTACTTC
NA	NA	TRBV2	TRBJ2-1	CASSRRGGGNEQFF	TGTGCCAGCAGCCGTAGAGGGGGTGGGAATGAGCAGTTCTTC
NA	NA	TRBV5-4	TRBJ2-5	CASSFWQQETQYF	TGTGCCAGCAGCTTTTGGCAACAAGAGACCCAGTACTTC
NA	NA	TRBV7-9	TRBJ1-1	CASSLTYTNTEAFF	TGTGCCAGCAGCTTAACGTACACGAACACTGAAGCTTTCTTT
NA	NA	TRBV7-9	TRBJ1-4	CASLGEKLFF	TGTGCCAGCCTCGGGGAAAAACTGTTTTTT
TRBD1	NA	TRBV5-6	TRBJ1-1	CASSQDRVKAFF	TGTGCCAGCAGCCAGGACAGGGTGAAAGCTTTCTTT
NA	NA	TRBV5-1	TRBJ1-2	CASSLVRDYGYTF	TGCGCCAGCAGCTTGGTCAGGGACTATGGCTACACCTTC
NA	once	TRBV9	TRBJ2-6	CASSLISGANVLTF	TGTGCCAGCAGCCTCATCTCTGGGGCCAACGTCCTGACTTTC
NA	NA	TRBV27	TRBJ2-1	CASSPRIKYEQFF	TGTGCCAGCAGTCCGAGAATTAAGTATGAGCAGTTCTTC
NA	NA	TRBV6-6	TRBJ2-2	CASNSGSPNTGELFF	TGTGCCAGCAATTCAGGGTCCCCGAACACCGGGGAGCTGTTTTTT
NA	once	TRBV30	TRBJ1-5	CAWSGNGNQPQHF	TGTGCCTGGAGTGGTAATGGCAATCAGCCCCAGCATTTT
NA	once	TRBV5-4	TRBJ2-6	CASSPGGAGGAGANVLTF	TGTGCCAGCAGCCCGGGGGGGGCAGGGGGCGCTGGGGCCAACGTCCTGACTTTC
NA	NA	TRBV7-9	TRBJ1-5	CASSLGDRGAQPQHF	TGTGCCAGCAGCTTAGGGGATAGGGGTGCGCAGCCCCAGCATTTT
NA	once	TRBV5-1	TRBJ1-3	CASSSDRVGTIYF	TGCGCCAGCAGCTCGGACCGGGTTGGGACCATATATTTT
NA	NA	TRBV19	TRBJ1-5	CASTGQGNQPQHF	TGTGCCAGTACGGGCCAGGGCAATCAGCCCCAGCATTTT
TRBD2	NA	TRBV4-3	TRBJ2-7	CASSQGTSGTYEQYF	TGCGCCAGCAGCCAAGGGACTAGCGGGACCTACGAGCAGTACTTC
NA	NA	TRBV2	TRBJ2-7	CASSDNLEQYF	TGTGCCAGCAGTGATAACCTCGAGCAGTACTTC
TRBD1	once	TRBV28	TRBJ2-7	CASSSTGTVYEQYF	TGTGCCAGCAGTTCGACCGGGACAGTCTACGAGCAGTACTTC
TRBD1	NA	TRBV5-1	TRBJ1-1	CASSLGQGGEAFF	TGCGCCAGCAGCTTGGGACAGGGAGGCGAAGCTTTCTTT
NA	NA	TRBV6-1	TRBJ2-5	CASSDRGGGETQYF	TGTGCCAGCAGTGATCGAGGGGGAGGGGAGACCCAGTACTTC
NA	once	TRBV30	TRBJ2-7	CAWRSSKSSYEQYF	TGTGCCTGGAGATCTAGCAAGAGCTCCTACGAGCAGTACTTC
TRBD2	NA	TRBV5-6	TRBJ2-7	CASSLGLAEYEQYF	TGTGCCAGCAGCTTGGGACTAGCGGAATACGAGCAGTACTTC
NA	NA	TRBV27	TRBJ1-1	CASIPGGSTEAFF	TGTGCCAGCATCCCCGGGGGTAGCACTGAAGCTTTCTTT
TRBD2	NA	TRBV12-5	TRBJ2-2	CASGLVPIGLAVNTGELFF	TGTGCTAGTGGTTTGGTACCAATTGGTCTAGCGGTGAACACCGGGGAGCTGTTTTTT
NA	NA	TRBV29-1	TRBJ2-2	CSVEDRLGNGELFF	TGCAGCGTTGAAGATCGGTTGGGGAACGGGGAGCTGTTTTTT
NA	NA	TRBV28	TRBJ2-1	CASSFGGSEQFF	TGTGCCAGCAGTTTTGGGGGCAGTGAGCAGTTCTTC